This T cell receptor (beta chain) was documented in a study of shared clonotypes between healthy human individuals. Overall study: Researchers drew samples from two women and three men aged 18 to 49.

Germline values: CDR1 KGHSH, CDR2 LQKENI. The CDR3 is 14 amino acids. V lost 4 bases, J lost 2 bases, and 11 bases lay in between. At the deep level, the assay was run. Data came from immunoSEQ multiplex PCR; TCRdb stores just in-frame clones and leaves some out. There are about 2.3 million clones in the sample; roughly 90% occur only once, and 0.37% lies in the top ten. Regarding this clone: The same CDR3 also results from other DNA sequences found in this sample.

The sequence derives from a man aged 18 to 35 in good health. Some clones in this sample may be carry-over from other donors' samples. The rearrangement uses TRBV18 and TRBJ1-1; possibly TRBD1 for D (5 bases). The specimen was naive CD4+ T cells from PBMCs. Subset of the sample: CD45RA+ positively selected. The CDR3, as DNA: TGTGCCAGCTCACAAAGTAGGGGAAACACTGAAGCTTTCTTT. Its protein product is CASSQSRGNTEAFF.